These T cell receptor beta chains were read from a single sample in a study of T cells in localized non-small cell lung cancer. Some clones are missing from TCRdb's copy, which holds only in-frame ones; the method was immunoSEQ multiplex PCR. The sample contains about 61,000 clones, over 85% of which appear only once. Sequencing was performed on peripheral blood, taken before any cancer treatment. All receptors derive from a man between 40 and 69 years old with stage I squamous cell lung carcinoma. Each CDR3 is given with its conserved first and last residue. The order of the fields is V gene, J gene, D gene, clone size, CDR3 protein, CDR3 DNA. The D gene is left open where the match is weak. Expanded clones get a size class; other rows say once, few or many, or leave the size out.

>TRBV6-1|TRBJ1-1|-|-
CASSEQMDTEAFF
TGTGCCAGCAGTGAACAAATGGACACTGAAGCTTTCTTT
>TRBV7-9|TRBJ2-1|-|-
CASSFIPGLSLNEQFF
TGTGCCAGCAGTTTTATACCGGGACTCTCACTGAATGAGCAGTTCTTC
>TRBV10-2|TRBJ2-1|-|-
CASSGGRSTQGNEQFF
TGCGCCAGCAGTGGGGGGAGAAGCACCCAAGGCAATGAGCAGTTCTTC
>TRBV11-1|TRBJ2-5|TRBD2|-
CASSLLAGGPGETQYF
TGTGCCAGCAGCTTATTAGCGGGAGGGCCTGGGGAGACCCAGTACTTC
>TRBV25-1|TRBJ2-6|TRBD1|-
CASSTGARANVLTF
TGTGCCAGCTCGACAGGGGCCAGGGCCAACGTCCTGACTTTC
>TRBV4-3|TRBJ2-1|TRBD2|-
CASSRSLEREGQEQFF
TGCGCCAGCAGCCGCTCTCTAGAGCGGGAGGGCCAGGAGCAGTTCTTC
>TRBV30|TRBJ2-1|-|once
CAWSVGVWQFF
TGTGCCTGGAGTGTAGGAGTATGGCAGTTCTTC
>TRBV7-2|TRBJ2-7|TRBD1|-
CASSLAAWDRGVHEQYF
TGTGCCAGCAGCTTAGCCGCCTGGGACAGGGGCGTCCACGAGCAGTACTTC
>TRBV7-2|TRBJ2-3|TRBD2|-
CASSRGTSRIPDTQYF
TGTGCCAGCAGCCGAGGGACTAGCAGAATCCCGGATACGCAGTATTTT
>TRBV7-8|TRBJ1-6|TRBD1|once
CASSTSWTGSKDSPLHF
TGTGCCAGCAGCACCTCATGGACAGGGAGTAAGGATTCACCCCTCCACTTT
>TRBV15|TRBJ2-7|TRBD1|-
CATSRAMSGGSYEQYF
TGTGCCACCAGCAGAGCCATGTCAGGGGGCTCCTACGAGCAGTACTTC
>TRBV7-2|TRBJ1-1|TRBD1|-
CASSLVQGIAFF
TGTGCCAGCAGCTTAGTACAGGGGATAGCTTTCTTT
>TRBV29-1|TRBJ2-1|TRBD2|-
CSVGEGGVEQFF
TGCAGCGTTGGGGAGGGAGGAGTTGAGCAGTTCTTC
>TRBV28|TRBJ2-7|-|-
CASSLTGLEQYF
TGTGCCAGCAGTTTAACCGGCCTGGAGCAGTACTTC
>TRBV5-5|TRBJ1-3|-|-
CASSLSFGAISGNTIYF
TGTGCCAGCAGCTTGTCCTTTGGGGCCATCTCTGGAAACACCATATATTTT
>TRBV11-2|TRBJ2-7|TRBD2|-
CASSLEVAGGPYEQYF
TGTGCCAGCAGCTTAGAAGTAGCGGGAGGGCCATACGAGCAGTACTTC
>TRBV7-2|TRBJ2-3|TRBD1|-
CASSLLGQPTDTQYF
TGTGCCAGCAGCTTGTTGGGACAGCCCACAGATACGCAGTATTTT
>TRBV7-2|TRBJ2-1|-|-
CASSPWDVNEQFF
TGTGCCAGCAGCCCCTGGGACGTTAATGAGCAGTTCTTC
>TRBV4-2|TRBJ1-2|-|few
CASSQDTGPYGYTF
TGTGCCAGCAGCCAAGATACAGGGCCCTATGGCTACACCTTC
>TRBV5-1|TRBJ1-2|-|-
CTSSLWTEDYGYTF
TGCACCAGCAGCTTGTGGACGGAGGACTATGGCTACACCTTC
>TRBV19|TRBJ1-1|-|-
CASSQQGRVDTEAFF
TGTGCCAGTAGTCAACAGGGACGGGTCGACACTGAAGCTTTCTTT